This section outlines one T cell receptor beta chain sequence together with its context. Its specificity is not known. The data were obtained in a study of blood T cells in healthy people across ages. Findings of the study overall: CMV infection status of these donors was not known.

Samples each had at least 6 micrograms of total RNA extracted. This CDR3 has 18 residues. CDR1 and CDR2 (germline): SGHRS, YFSETQ. Trimming cost V 3 bases and J 0 bases, with 19 bases left between them. Through a sample-barcoded 5' primer and a J-beta primer mix, a second PCR was run for about 6 to 12 cycles. All cDNA molecules were each tagged by a template-switch adaptor with 12 random nucleotides. Each CDR3 protein gets one entry after TCRdb re-called the 5' RACE reads with MiXCR. The top ten hold 20% to 25% of the sample, which has 1.5 million to 2 million distinct CDR3 sequences, about two fifths seen once.

What was sequenced was blood. V gene TRBV5-1 combines with J gene TRBJ2-1; the D gene is possibly TRBD2 (7 bases). The TCR originated in a human donor in good health. CDR3 in amino acids: CASSWPMGGASSYNEQFF. The CDR3 bases are TGCGCCAGCAGCTGGCCCATGGGGGGGGCCAGCTCCTACAATGAGCAGTTCTTC.